This T cell receptor (beta chain) was retrieved from a study of cytomegalovirus exposure and HLA in healthy donors. General study findings and limits: Testing in vitro showed three CMV-associated chains specific for CMV antigens.

The CDR3 totals 17 residues. The germline V gene encodes CDR1 LNHDA and CDR2 SQIVND (reference sequence). V was trimmed by 5 bases and J by 9 bases, leaving 26 bases between them. Some clones are missing from TCRdb's copy, which holds only in-frame ones; the method was immunoSEQ multiplex PCR. The table lists around 160,000 clones, almost 85% of them singletons. On this clone itself: Its antigen remains unknown.

This TCR derives from a man between 25 and 39 years old in good health and CMV-seropositive. Sequencing used PBMCs. The chain has TRBV19 and TRBJ2-1; TRBD2 might be the D (7 bases). As DNA, the CDR3 is TGTGCCAGTAGTGTCTCCCATTCGGGGGGCCGGGGTGGTGAGCAGTTCTTC. Translation: CASSVSHSGGRGGEQFF.